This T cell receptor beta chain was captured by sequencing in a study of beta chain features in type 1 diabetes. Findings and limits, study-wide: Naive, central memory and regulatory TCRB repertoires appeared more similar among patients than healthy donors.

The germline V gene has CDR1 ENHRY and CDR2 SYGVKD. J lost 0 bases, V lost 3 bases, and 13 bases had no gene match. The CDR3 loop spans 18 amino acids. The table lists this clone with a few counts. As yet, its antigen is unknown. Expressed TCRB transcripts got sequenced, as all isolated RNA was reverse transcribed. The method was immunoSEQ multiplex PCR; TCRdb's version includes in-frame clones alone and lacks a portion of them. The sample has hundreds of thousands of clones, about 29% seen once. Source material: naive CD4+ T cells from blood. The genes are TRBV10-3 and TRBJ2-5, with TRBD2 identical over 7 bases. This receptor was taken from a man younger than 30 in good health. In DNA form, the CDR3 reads TGTGCCATCAGTGACCCAATGGGGCTAGCGGAGTACCAAGAGACCCAGTACTTC. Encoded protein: CAISDPMGLAEYQETQYF.